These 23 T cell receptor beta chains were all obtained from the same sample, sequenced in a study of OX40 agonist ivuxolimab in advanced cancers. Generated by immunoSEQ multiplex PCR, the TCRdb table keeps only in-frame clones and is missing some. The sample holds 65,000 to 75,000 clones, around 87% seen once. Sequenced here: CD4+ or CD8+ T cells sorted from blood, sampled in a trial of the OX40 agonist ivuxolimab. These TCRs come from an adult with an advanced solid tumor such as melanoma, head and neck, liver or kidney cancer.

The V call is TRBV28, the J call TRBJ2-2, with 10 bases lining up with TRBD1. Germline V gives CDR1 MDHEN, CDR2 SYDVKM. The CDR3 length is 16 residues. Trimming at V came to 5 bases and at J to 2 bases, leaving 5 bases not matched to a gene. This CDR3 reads CASSPQTGGNTGELFF. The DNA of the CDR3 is TGTGCCAGCAGTCCCCAGACAGGGGGCAACACCGGGGAGCTGTTTTTT.

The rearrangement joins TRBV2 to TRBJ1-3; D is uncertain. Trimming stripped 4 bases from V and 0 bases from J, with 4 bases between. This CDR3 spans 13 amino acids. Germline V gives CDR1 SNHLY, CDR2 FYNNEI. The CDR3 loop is CASSGDSGNTIYF. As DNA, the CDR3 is TGTGCCAGCAGTGGGGACTCTGGAAACACCATATATTTT.

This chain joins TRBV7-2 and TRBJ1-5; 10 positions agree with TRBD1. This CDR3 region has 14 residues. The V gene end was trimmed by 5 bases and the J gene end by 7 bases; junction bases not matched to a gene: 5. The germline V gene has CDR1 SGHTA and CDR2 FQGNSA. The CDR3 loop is CASSLRDRGQPQHF. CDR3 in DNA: TGTGCCAGCAGCCTCCGGGACAGGGGCCAGCCCCAGCATTTT.

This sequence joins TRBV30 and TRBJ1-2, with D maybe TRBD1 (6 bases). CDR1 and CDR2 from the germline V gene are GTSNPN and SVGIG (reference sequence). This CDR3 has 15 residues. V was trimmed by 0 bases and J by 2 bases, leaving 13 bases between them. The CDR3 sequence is CAWSVTLQGNYGYTF. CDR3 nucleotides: TGTGCCTGGAGTGTCACACTACAGGGAAACTATGGCTACACCTTC. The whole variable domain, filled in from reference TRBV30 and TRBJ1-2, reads SQTIHQWPATLVQPVGSPLSLECTVEGTSNPNLYWYRQAAGRGLQLLFYSVGIGQISSEVPQNLSASRPQDRQFILSSKKLLLSDSGFYLCAWSVTLQGNYGYTFGSGTRLTVV.

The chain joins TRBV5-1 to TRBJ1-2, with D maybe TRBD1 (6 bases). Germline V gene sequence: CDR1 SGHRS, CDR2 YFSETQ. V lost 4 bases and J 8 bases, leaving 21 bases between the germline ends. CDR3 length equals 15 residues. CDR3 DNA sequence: TGCGCCAGCAGCATTGGACACAGGGAGGGCCGCGGCTACACCTTC. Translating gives CASSIGHREGRGYTF.

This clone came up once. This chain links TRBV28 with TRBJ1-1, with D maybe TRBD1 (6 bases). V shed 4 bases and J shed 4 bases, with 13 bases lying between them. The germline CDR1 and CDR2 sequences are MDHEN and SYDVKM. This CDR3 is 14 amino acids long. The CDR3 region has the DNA TGTGCCAGCAGTTATCTCTCAGGGGCCACTGAAGCTTTCTTT. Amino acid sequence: CASSYLSGATEAFF.

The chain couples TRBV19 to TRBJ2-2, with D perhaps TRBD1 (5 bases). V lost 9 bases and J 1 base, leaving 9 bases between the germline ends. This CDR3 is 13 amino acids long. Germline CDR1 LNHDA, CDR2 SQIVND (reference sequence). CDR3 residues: CASNTGNTGELFF. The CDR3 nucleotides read TGTGCCAGCAATACAGGGAACACCGGGGAGCTGTTTTTT.

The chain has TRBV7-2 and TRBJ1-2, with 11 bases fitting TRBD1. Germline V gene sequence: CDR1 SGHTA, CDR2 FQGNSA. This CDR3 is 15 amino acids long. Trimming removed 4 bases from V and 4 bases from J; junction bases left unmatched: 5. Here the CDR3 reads CASSYRTGGSYGYTF. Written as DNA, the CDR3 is TGTGCCAGCAGCTATCGGACAGGGGGCAGCTATGGCTACACCTTC.

The CDR3: CASSRGTANTEAFF. Written as DNA, the CDR3 is TGTGCCAGTAGTAGAGGGACAGCGAACACTGAAGCTTTCTTT. The V gene is TRBV19, the J gene TRBJ1-1, with TRBD1 matching over 7 bases. Germline V gene data show CDR1 as LNHDA and CDR2 as SQIVND (reference sequence). The V and J ends lost 4 bases and 1 base, in that order; junction bases with no gene match: 3. This CDR3 contains 14 residues.

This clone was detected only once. CDR3 loop: CASSWATGSETQYF. In DNA, the CDR3 is TGTGCCAGCAGCTGGGCGACAGGGTCGGAGACCCAGTACTTC. This chain uses TRBV7-2 with TRBJ2-5; TRBD1 matches 7 bases. Germline-derived CDR1 and CDR2 are SGHTA and FQGNSA. The CDR3 length is 14 residues. Unmatched junction bases numbered 7, after V lost 4 bases and J lost 5 bases.

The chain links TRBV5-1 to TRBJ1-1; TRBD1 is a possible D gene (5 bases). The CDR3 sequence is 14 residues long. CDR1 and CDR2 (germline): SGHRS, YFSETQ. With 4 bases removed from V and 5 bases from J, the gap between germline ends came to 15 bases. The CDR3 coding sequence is TGCGCCAGCAGCGGGGGGGTTTCACGGACTGAAGCTTTCTTT. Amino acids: CASSGGVSRTEAFF.

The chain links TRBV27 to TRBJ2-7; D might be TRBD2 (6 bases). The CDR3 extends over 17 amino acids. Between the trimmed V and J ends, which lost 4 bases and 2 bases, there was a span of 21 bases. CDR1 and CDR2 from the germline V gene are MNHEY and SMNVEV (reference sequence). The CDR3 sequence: CASSYWGVSGLAYEQYF. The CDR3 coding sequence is TGTGCCAGCAGTTACTGGGGAGTTAGCGGCCTTGCCTACGAGCAGTACTTC.

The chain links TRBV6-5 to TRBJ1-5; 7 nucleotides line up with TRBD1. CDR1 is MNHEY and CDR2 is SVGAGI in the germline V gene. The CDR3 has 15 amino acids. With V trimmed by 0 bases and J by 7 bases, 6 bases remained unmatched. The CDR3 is CASSYSGTASQPQHF. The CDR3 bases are TGTGCCAGCAGTTACTCAGGGACAGCCTCCCAGCCCCAGCATTTT.

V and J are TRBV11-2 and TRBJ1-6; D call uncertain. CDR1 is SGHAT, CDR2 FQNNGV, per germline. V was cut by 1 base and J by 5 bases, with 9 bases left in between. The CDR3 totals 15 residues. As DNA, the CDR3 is TGTGCCAGCAGCTTAGTCCGTGGTAATAATTCACCCCTCCACTTT. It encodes CASSLVRGNNSPLHF. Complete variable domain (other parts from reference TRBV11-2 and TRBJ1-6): EAGVAQSPRYKIIEKRQSVAFWCNPISGHATLYWYQQILGQGPKLLIQFQNNGVVDDSQLPKDRFSAERLKGVDSTLKIQPAKLEDSAVYLCASSLVRGNNSPLHFGNGTRLTVT.

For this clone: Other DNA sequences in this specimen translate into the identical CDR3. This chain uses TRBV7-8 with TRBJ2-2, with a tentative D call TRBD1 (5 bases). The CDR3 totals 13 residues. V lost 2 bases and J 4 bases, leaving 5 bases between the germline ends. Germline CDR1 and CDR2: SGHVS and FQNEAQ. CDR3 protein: CASSLRGTGELFF. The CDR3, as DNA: TGTGCCAGCAGCTTAAGGGGCACCGGGGAGCTGTTTTTT.

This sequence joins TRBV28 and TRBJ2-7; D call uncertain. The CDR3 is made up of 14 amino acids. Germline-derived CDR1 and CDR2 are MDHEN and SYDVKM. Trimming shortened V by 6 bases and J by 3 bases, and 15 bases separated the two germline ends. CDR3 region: CASSDFSRGYEQYF. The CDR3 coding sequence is TGTGCCAGCAGCGACTTCTCCCGAGGCTACGAGCAGTACTTC.

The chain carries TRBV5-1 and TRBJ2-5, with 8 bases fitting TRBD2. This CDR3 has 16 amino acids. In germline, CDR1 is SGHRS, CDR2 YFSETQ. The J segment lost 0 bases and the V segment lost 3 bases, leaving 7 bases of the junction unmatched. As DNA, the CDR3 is TGCGCCAGCAGCTCCGGGGCGGGAGGAGACCAAGAGACCCAGTACTTC. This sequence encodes CASSSGAGGDQETQYF.

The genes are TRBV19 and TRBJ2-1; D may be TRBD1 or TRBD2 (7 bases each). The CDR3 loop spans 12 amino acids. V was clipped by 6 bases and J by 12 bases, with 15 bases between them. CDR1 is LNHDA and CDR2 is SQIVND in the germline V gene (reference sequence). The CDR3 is CASSSGGVRQFF. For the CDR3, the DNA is TGTGCCAGTAGCTCAGGGGGGGTTAGGCAGTTCTTC.

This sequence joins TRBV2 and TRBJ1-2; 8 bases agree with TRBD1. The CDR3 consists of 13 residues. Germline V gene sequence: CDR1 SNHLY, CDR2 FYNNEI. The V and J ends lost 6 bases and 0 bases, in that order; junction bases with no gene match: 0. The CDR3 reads CASRGQANYGYTF. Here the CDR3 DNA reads TGTGCCAGCAGGGGACAGGCTAACTATGGCTACACCTTC.

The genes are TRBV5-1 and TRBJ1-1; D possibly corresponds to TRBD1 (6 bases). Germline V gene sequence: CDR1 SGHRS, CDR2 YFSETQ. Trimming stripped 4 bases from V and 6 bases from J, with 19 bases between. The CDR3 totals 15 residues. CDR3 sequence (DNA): TGCGCCAGCAGCCCGGACGGCAGGGGCTCCGCTGAAGCTTTCTTT. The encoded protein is CASSPDGRGSAEAFF. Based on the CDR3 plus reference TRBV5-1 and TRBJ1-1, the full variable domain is KAGVTQTPRYLIKTRGQQVTLSCSPISGHRSVSWYQQTPGQGLQFLFEYFSETQRNKGNFPGRFSGRQFSNSRSEMNVSTLELGDSALYLCASSPDGRGSAEAFFGQGTRLTVV.

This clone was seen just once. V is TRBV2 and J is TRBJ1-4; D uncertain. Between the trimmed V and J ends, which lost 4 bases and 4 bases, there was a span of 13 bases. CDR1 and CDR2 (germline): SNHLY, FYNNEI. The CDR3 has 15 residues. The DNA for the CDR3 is TGTGCCAGCAGTGGATTAGACGAGAGTAATGAAAAACTGTTTTTT. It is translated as CASSGLDESNEKLFF.

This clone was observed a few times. CDR3 DNA: TGTGCCACCAGCAGTCCTAATCAGCCCCAGCATTTT. Its protein product is CATSSPNQPQHF. V usage is TRBV15 and J usage is TRBJ1-5; D is unclear. V shed 3 bases and J shed 4 bases, with 4 bases lying between them. Germline CDR1 reads LNHNV; CDR2 reads YYDKDF (reference sequence). This CDR3 has 12 residues.

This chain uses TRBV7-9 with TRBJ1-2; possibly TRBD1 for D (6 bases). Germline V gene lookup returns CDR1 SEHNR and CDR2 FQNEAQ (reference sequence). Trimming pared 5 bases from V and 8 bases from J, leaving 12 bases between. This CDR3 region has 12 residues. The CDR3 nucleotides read TGTGCCAGCAGCCCACAGGGTGAGGGCTACACCTTC. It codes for CASSPQGEGYTF.